This is a list of T cell receptor beta chains from one sample in a study of blood T cell repertoires in COVID-19. TCRdb's table, derived via immunoSEQ multiplex PCR, lists solely in-frame clones and lacks some. The table records roughly 42,000 clones, about 85% of them present only once. Sequences were obtained from peripheral blood. Receptors were obtained from a man in his fifties or sixties with acute or convalescent COVID-19. CDR3s leave out the opening cysteine and the closing phenylalanine or tryptophan. The order of the fields is J gene, V gene, CDR3 protein.

j_gene: TRBJ1-4
v_gene: TRBV11-2
CDR3aa: ASSADIASNEKLF

j_gene: TRBJ2-1
v_gene: TRBV25-1
CDR3aa: ASSESPAIAGGNNEQF

j_gene: TRBJ1-2
v_gene: TRBV2
CDR3aa: ASRTGAVVGYT

j_gene: TRBJ2-5
v_gene: TRBV5-1
CDR3aa: ASSWGTSGGRQETQY

j_gene: TRBJ1-1
v_gene: TRBV3-1/TRBV3-2
CDR3aa: ASSPWDSWGTEAF

j_gene: TRBJ1-2
v_gene: TRBV13
CDR3aa: ASSLGGLDYGYT

j_gene: TRBJ2-3
v_gene: TRBV5-4
CDR3aa: ASSFLGGDTDTQY

j_gene: TRBJ2-7
v_gene: TRBV6-2/TRBV6-3
CDR3aa: ASSYNTRLAGSYEQY

j_gene: TRBJ2-5
v_gene: TRBV6-5
CDR3aa: ASSYSSSQETQY

j_gene: TRBJ2-3
v_gene: TRBV20-1
CDR3aa: SATPGTQY

j_gene: TRBJ2-3
v_gene: TRBV15
CDR3aa: ATTGTTFNTDTQY

j_gene: TRBJ1-1
v_gene: TRBV9
CDR3aa: ASGGLDTEAF

j_gene: TRBJ2-1
v_gene: TRBV6-5
CDR3aa: ASGTSPTYNEQF

j_gene: TRBJ1-5
v_gene: TRBV30
CDR3aa: AWSSSGALSNQPQH

j_gene: TRBJ1-2
v_gene: TRBV30
CDR3aa: AWGQGGGYT

j_gene: TRBJ1-2
v_gene: TRBV9
CDR3aa: ASSVAPPGRGTGDYGYT

j_gene: TRBJ2-1
v_gene: TRBV6-5
CDR3aa: ASSSGDEQF

j_gene: TRBJ2-7
v_gene: TRBV4-3
CDR3aa: ASSQAATGGFYEQY

j_gene: TRBJ2-7
v_gene: TRBV4-1
CDR3aa: ASSQDGGFRAYEQY

j_gene: TRBJ2-1
v_gene: TRBV25-1
CDR3aa: ASRETRLAHNEQF

j_gene: TRBJ2-2
v_gene: TRBV7-2
CDR3aa: ASSFRGGNTGELF

j_gene: TRBJ1-1
v_gene: TRBV13
CDR3aa: ASSPTRGGRLNTEAF

j_gene: TRBJ1-1
v_gene: TRBV3-1/TRBV3-2
CDR3aa: ASLGSDKNTEAF

j_gene: TRBJ1-5
v_gene: TRBV14
CDR3aa: ASSPLRKGRGAYYSNQPQH

j_gene: TRBJ1-5
v_gene: TRBV6-5
CDR3aa: ASRLDRDSNQPQH

j_gene: TRBJ2-7
v_gene: TRBV28
CDR3aa: ASSFFGISYEQY

j_gene: TRBJ2-1
v_gene: TRBV6-5
CDR3aa: ASKSGGANEQF

j_gene: TRBJ1-5
v_gene: TRBV4-2
CDR3aa: ASSQEGPVGNQPQH

j_gene: TRBJ1-6
v_gene: TRBV7-6
CDR3aa: AIKSGGQGDSPLH

j_gene: TRBJ2-7
v_gene: TRBV5-4
CDR3aa: ASSLVSSNEQY

j_gene: TRBJ2-5
v_gene: TRBV30
CDR3aa: AWSEGQHMWTQY

j_gene: TRBJ1-5
v_gene: TRBV19
CDR3aa: ASSIKQLNQPQH

j_gene: TRBJ1-1
v_gene: TRBV7-9
CDR3aa: ASSPPPTGNTEAF

j_gene: TRBJ2-2
v_gene: TRBV30
CDR3aa: AWSGLAGHTGELF

j_gene: TRBJ2-7
v_gene: TRBV30
CDR3aa: AWSPLGRPDEQY

j_gene: TRBJ2-2
v_gene: TRBV28
CDR3aa: ASSPSAGTANTGELF

j_gene: TRBJ2-1
v_gene: TRBV6-5
CDR3aa: ASRETSGGMNEQF

j_gene: TRBJ2-7
v_gene: TRBV2
CDR3aa: ASSESGQGYEQY

j_gene: TRBJ1-4
v_gene: TRBV14
CDR3aa: ASSQDRQGELF

j_gene: TRBJ2-7
v_gene: TRBV12-3/TRBV12-4
CDR3aa: ASVPGTYEQY

j_gene: TRBJ2-3
v_gene: TRBV2
CDR3aa: ASSAGTRTDTQY

j_gene: TRBJ1-6
v_gene: TRBV27
CDR3aa: ASTSDLSSYNSPLH

j_gene: TRBJ1-2
v_gene: TRBV19
CDR3aa: ASSIRATGGYT

j_gene: TRBJ1-2
v_gene: TRBV3-1/TRBV3-2
CDR3aa: ASSQEIQGRGYT

j_gene: TRBJ2-1
v_gene: TRBV7-9
CDR3aa: ASSPTHRITSYNEQF

j_gene: TRBJ2-5
v_gene: TRBV19
CDR3aa: ASSFLQETQY

j_gene: TRBJ2-3
v_gene: TRBV4-3
CDR3aa: ASSQGLAGPGDTQY

j_gene: TRBJ1-2
v_gene: TRBV6-1
CDR3aa: ASSEGASYGYT

j_gene: TRBJ2-7
v_gene: TRBV20-1
CDR3aa: SASSYGQSSYEQY

j_gene: TRBJ1-3
v_gene: TRBV28
CDR3aa: ASSPMQGAGNTIY

j_gene: TRBJ2-5
v_gene: TRBV6-5
CDR3aa: ASSYRGGLETQY

j_gene: TRBJ1-3
v_gene: TRBV6-6
CDR3aa: ASRQIDSGNTIY

j_gene: TRBJ1-2
v_gene: TRBV5-6
CDR3aa: ASSFDRVGNGYT

j_gene: TRBJ1-4
v_gene: TRBV3-1/TRBV3-2
CDR3aa: ASSPGQGNEKLF

j_gene: TRBJ2-1
v_gene: TRBV5-1
CDR3aa: ASSSTVGSYNEQF

j_gene: TRBJ1-2
v_gene: TRBV3-1/TRBV3-2
CDR3aa: ASSHKGQLYGYT

j_gene: TRBJ2-5
v_gene: TRBV24-1
CDR3aa: ATSDPGVAGSQETQY